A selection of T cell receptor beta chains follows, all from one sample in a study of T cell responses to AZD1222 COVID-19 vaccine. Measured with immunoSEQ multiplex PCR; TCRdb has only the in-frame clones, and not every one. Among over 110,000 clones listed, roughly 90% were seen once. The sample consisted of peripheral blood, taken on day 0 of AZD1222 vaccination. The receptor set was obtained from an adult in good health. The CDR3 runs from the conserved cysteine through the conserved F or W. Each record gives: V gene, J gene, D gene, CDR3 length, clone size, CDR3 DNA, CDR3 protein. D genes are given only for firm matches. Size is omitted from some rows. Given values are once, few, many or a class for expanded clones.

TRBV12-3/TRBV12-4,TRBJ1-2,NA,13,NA,TGTGCCAGCAGTTGGTACGGAACCTATGGCTACACCTTC,CASSWYGTYGYTF
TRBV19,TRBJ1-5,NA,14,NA,TGTGCCAGTAGTATCCAACGGGGCAATCAGCCCCAGCATTTT,CASSIQRGNQPQHF
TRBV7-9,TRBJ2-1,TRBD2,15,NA,TGTGCCAGCAGCCAGACTAGCGGGATTAACAATGAGCAGTTCTTC,CASSQTSGINNEQFF
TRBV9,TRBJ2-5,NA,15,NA,TGTGCCAGCAGCGTAGGGCCAGGGGGGCAAGAGACCCAGTACTTC,CASSVGPGGQETQYF
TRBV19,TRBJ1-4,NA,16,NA,TGTGCCAGTATACCCCGGGGCAGGGAAGGTGGTGAAAAACTGTTTTTT,CASIPRGREGGEKLFF
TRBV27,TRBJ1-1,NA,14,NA,TGTGCCAGCAGTACAAAAGGACCAAACACTGAAGCTTTCTTT,CASSTKGPNTEAFF
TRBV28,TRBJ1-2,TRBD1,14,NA,TGTGCCAGCATCCGGGACAGGGGCACAGGGAGGTACACCTTC,CASIRDRGTGRYTF
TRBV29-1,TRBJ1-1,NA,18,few,TGCAGCGTTGGAATCCCTTTAGGTGCCGACGGGACGGACACTGAAGCTTTCTTT,CSVGIPLGADGTDTEAFF
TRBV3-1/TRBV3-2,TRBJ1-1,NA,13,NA,TGTGCCAGCAGCCCCCCCCGAAGGACTGAAGCTTTCTTT,CASSPPRRTEAFF
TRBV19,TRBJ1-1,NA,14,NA,TGTGCCAGTAGTATAGTTCACACGAACACTGAAGCTTTCTTT,CASSIVHTNTEAFF
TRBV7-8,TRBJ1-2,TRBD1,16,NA,TGTGCCAGCAGCTTACTCTACGGGACAGGGGTAGATGGCTACACCTTC,CASSLLYGTGVDGYTF
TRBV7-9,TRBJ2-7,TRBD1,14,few,TGTGCCAGCAGCGAGACAGGGGGCTTATACGAGCAGTACTTC,CASSETGGLYEQYF
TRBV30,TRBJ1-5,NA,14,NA,TGTGCCTGGAGTGTAGGTGGGGGTAGGCAGCCCCAGCATTTT,CAWSVGGGRQPQHF
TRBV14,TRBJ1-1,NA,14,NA,TGTGCCAGCAGCGCTACGATTACGAACACTGAAGCTTTCTTT,CASSATITNTEAFF
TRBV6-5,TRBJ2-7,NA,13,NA,TGTGCCAGCAGTTACGGGCAGATCTACGAGCAGTACTTC,CASSYGQIYEQYF
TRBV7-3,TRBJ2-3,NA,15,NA,TGTGCCAGCAGCTGGGGGGAGACGTACACAGATACGCAGTATTTT,CASSWGETYTDTQYF
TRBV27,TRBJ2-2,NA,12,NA,TGTGCCAGCAGTTTGAGCACCGGGGAGCTGTTTTTT,CASSLSTGELFF